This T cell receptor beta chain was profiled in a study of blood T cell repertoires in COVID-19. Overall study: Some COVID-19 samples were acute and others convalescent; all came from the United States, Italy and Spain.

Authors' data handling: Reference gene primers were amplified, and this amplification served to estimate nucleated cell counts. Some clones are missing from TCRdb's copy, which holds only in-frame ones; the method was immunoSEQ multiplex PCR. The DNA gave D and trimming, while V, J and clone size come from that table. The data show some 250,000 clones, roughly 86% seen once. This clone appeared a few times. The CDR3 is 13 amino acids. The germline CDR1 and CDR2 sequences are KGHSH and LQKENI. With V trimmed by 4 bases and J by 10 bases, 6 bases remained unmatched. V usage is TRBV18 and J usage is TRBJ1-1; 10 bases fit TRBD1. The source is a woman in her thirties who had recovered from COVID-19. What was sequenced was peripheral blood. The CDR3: CASSLQDRGRAFF. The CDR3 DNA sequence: TGTGCCAGCTCACTACAAGACAGGGGGCGAGCTTTCTTT.